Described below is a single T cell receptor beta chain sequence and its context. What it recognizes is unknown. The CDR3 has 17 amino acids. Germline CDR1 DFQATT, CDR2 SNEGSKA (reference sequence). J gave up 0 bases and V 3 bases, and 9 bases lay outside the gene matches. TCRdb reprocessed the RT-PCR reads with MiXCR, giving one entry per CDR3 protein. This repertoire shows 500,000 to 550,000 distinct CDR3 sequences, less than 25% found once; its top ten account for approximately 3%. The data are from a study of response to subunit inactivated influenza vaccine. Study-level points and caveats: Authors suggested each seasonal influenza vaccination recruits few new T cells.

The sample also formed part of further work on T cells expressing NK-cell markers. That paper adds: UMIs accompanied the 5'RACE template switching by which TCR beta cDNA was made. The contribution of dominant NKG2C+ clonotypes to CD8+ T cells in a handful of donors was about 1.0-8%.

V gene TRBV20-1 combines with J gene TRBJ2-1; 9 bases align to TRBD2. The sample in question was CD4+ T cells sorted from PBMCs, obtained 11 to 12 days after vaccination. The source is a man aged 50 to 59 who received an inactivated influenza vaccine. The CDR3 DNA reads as TGCAGTGCTAGTAGGGTGGGTAGCGGGAGCTCCTACAATGAGCAGTTCTTC. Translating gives CSASRVGSGSSYNEQFF.